Listed below are T cell receptor beta chains from one sample, sequenced in a study of blood T cell repertoires in COVID-19. The repertoire was sequenced with immunoSEQ multiplex PCR; TCRdb's copy has only in-frame clones and lacks some. The data show roughly 200,000 clones, roughly nine tenths seen once. The sequenced sample consisted of peripheral blood. Receptors originate from a man aged 35 to 55 with acute or convalescent COVID-19. Each CDR3 is given with its conserved first and last residue. The D gene is left open where the match is weak. The size entry is marked missing in some rows and otherwise reads once, few, many or a size class.

size	J	V	D	CDR3	DNA
NA	TRBJ2-7	TRBV2	NA	CASGWDKSTSAAYEQYF	TGTGCCAGCGGTTGGGACAAGTCCACGTCTGCCGCCTACGAGCAGTACTTC
NA	TRBJ1-1	TRBV19	NA	CASSTDSVNTEAFF	TGTGCCAGTAGTACTGACAGCGTGAACACTGAAGCTTTCTTT
once	TRBJ2-5	TRBV19	NA	CASSMASAGQETQYF	TGTGCCAGTAGTATGGCTTCGGCAGGCCAAGAGACCCAGTACTTC
NA	TRBJ1-3	TRBV2	TRBD1	CASSDQRGLGNTIYF	TGTGCCAGCAGTGATCAGAGGGGGCTTGGAAACACCATATATTTT
few	TRBJ2-3	TRBV6-5	TRBD2	CASRARGAYTDTQYF	TGTGCCAGCAGGGCGCGGGGGGCCTACACAGATACGCAGTATTTT
NA	TRBJ2-2	TRBV18	TRBD2	CASSHAGGVPTGELFF	TGTGCCAGCTCACACGCGGGGGGCGTACCAACCGGGGAGCTGTTTTTT
NA	TRBJ2-3	TRBV5-1	TRBD2	CASSQGLAGGTDTQYF	TGCGCCAGCAGCCAAGGACTAGCGGGGGGGACAGATACGCAGTATTTT
NA	TRBJ2-1	TRBV19	TRBD2	CASSKGLAEYNEQFF	TGTGCCAGTAGTAAGGGACTAGCGGAATACAATGAGCAGTTCTTC
few	TRBJ1-1	TRBV5-4	NA	CASSLKQNTEAFF	TGTGCCAGCAGCTTGAAACAGAACACTGAAGCTTTCTTT
NA	TRBJ2-7	TRBV12-3/TRBV12-4	NA	CASSALLSYEQYF	TGTGCCAGCAGTGCTCTCCTATCCTACGAGCAGTACTTC
few	TRBJ1-2	TRBV28	NA	CASSRDTNYGYTF	TGTGCCAGCAGCCGGGACACCAACTATGGCTACACCTTC
once	TRBJ2-2	TRBV28	TRBD2	CASSLTRGGAGELFF	TGTGCCAGCAGTCTAACGCGTGGGGGGGCCGGGGAGCTGTTTTTT
NA	TRBJ1-3	TRBV10-2	NA	CASSDQGTSGNTIYF	TGCGCCAGCAGTGACCAGGGAACCTCTGGAAACACCATATATTTT
NA	TRBJ2-2	TRBV2	TRBD2	CATPGGETNTGELFF	TGTGCCACACCGGGGGGAGAAACGAACACCGGGGAGCTGTTTTTT
once	TRBJ1-4	TRBV15	TRBD1	CATSRGTAEKLFF	TGTGCCACCAGCAGGGGGACAGCTGAAAAACTGTTTTTT
NA	TRBJ2-3	TRBV6-4	NA	CASSDSGGLTDTQYF	TGTGCCAGCAGTGACTCAGGGGGTCTCACAGATACGCAGTATTTT
NA	TRBJ1-6	TRBV5-6	NA	CASRRTDNSPLHF	TGTGCCAGCAGGCGGACAGATAATTCACCCCTCCACTTT
NA	TRBJ1-1	TRBV12-3/TRBV12-4	NA	CASSISVPEAFF	TGTGCCAGCAGTATCTCGGTCCCTGAAGCTTTCTTT